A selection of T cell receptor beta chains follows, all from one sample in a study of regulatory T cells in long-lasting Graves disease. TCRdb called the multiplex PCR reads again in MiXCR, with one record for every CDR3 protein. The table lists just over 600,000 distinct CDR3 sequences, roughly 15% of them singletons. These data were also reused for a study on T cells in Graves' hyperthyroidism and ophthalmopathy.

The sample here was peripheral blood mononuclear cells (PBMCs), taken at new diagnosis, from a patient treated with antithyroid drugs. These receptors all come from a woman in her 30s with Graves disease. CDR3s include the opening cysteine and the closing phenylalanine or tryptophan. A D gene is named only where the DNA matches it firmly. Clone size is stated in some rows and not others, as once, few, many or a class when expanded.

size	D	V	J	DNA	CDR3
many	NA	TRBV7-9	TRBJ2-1	TGTGCCAGCAGAGAAGGGAATGAGCAGTTCTTC	CASREGNEQFF
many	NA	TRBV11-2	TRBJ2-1	TGTGCCAGCAGCTTAGAGGGTAGTCGGTTCTTC	CASSLEGSRFF
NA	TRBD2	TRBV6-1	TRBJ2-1	TGTGCCAGCACCCGGAGGCGGGAGGGAATCTACAATGAGCAGTTCTTC	CASTRRREGIYNEQFF
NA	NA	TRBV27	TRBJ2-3	TGTGCCAGCAGCCTTATCGGTGATACGCAGTATTTT	CASSLIGDTQYF
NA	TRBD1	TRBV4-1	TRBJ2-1	TGCGCCAGCAGCCGTGGGACAGGGGGCGTCGGGCGGGAGGATGGGCAGTTCTTC	CASSRGTGGVGREDGQFF
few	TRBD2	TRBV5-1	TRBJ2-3	TGCGCCAGCAGCTTGGAAGCTAGCGGCATCACAGATACGCAGTATTTT	CASSLEASGITDTQYF
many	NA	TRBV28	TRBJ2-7	TGTGCCAGCAGCCCAGCAGGGGCCGCAACCTACGAGCAGTACTTC	CASSPAGAATYEQYF
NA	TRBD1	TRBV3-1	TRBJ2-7	TGTGCCAGCAGCCTTGGACAGGGGGAGTCGGAGGAGCAGTACTTC	CASSLGQGESEEQYF
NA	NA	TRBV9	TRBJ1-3	TGTGCCAGCAGCGTAATGGGAAGTTACGGAAACACCATATATTTT	CASSVMGSYGNTIYF
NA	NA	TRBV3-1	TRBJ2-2	TGTGCCAGCAGCCAACGCCGCCTGAACACCGGGGAGCTGTTTTTT	CASSQRRLNTGELFF
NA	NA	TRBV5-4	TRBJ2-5	TGTGCCAGCAGCTCCGTCAATCTGGGGATCGGGACCCAGTACTTC	CASSSVNLGIGTQYF
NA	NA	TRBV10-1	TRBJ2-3	TGCGCCAGCAGTGAACGGGGGATCTTAGATACGCAGTATTTT	CASSERGILDTQYF
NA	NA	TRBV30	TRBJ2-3	TGTGCCTGGAGTGTCGGGGTCACAGATACGCAGTATTTT	CAWSVGVTDTQYF
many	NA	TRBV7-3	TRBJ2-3	TGTGCCAGCAGCCCGACGGGGGCGGCCACAGATACGCAGTATTTT	CASSPTGAATDTQYF
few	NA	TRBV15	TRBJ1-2	TGTGCCACCAGCAGAGATCTAGTGGGGAACTATGGCTACACCTTC	CATSRDLVGNYGYTF
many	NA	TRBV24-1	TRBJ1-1	TGTGCCACCAGGGAGACATTGAACACTGAAGCTTTCTTT	CATRETLNTEAFF
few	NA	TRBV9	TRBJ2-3	TGTGCCAGCAGCGCGTTTACCACAGATACGCAGTATTTT	CASSAFTTDTQYF
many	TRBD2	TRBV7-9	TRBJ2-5	TGTGCCAGCATCAATGGACTAGCGGGGAAAAAGGAGACCCAGTACTTC	CASINGLAGKKETQYF
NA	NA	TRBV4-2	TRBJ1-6	TGTGCCAGCAGCCAAGACTGGGGGGGAAATTCACCCCTCCACTTT	CASSQDWGGNSPLHF
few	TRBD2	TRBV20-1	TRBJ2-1	TGCAGTGCTTCCCGAGCGGGAGGGGCTGAGCAGTTCTTC	CSASRAGGAEQFF
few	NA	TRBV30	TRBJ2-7	TGTGCCTGGAGTGAGACAGGAGCCTCCGTATACGAGCAGTACTTC	CAWSETGASVYEQYF
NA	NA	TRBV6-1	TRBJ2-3	TGTGCCAGCAGCAAACCGCCTATACAGGGCTGGTTTAGCACAGATACGCAGTATTTT	CASSKPPIQGWFSTDTQYF
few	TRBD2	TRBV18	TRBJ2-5	TGTGCCAGCTCACCACCGAGGGGCGGGGGTCGAGAGACCCAGTACTTC	CASSPPRGGGRETQYF
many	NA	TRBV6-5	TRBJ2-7	TGTGCCAGCAGTTACGCCAGTCGCTACGAGCAGTACTTC	CASSYASRYEQYF
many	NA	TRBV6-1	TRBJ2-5	TGTGCCAGCCGAATTCCTCTCCTAGGGGAGACCCAGTACTTC	CASRIPLLGETQYF
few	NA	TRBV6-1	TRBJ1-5	TGTGCCAGCACTTGGGGTAATAGCAATCAGCCCCAGCATTTT	CASTWGNSNQPQHF
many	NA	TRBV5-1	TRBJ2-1	TGCGCCAGCTCCACATTGACGAACTCCTACAATGAGCAGTTCTTC	CASSTLTNSYNEQFF
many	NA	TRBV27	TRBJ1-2	TGTGCCAGCAGTTTAGGGCGCGGTGTAGGCTACACCTTC	CASSLGRGVGYTF
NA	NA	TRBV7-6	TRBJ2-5	TGTGCCAGCAGCCCGTGGGGGTGGGAGACCCAGTACTTC	CASSPWGWETQYF
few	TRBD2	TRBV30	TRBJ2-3	TGTGCCTGGAACGGACTAGCGGGAGCCTCGATTAGCACAGATACGCAGTATTTT	CAWNGLAGASISTDTQYF
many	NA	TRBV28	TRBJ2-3	TGTGCCAGCAGTTTATATTACGGGACATCTAGCACAGATACGCAGTATTTT	CASSLYYGTSSTDTQYF
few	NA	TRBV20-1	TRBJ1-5	TGCAGTGCTTCCCTCTCGGGGGGGTTCGGATATCAGCCCCAGCATTTT	CSASLSGGFGYQPQHF
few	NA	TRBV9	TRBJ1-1	TGTGCCAGCAGCGTAAGCGGTCAGAACACTGAAGCTTTCTTT	CASSVSGQNTEAFF
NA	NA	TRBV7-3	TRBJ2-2	TGTGCCAGCAGCTTCTCTCTAGGGCCCACCGGGGAGCTGTTTTTT	CASSFSLGPTGELFF
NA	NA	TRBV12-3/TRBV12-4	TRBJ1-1	TGTGCCAGCAGTTTTTTGCTGGAAGGTATGAACACTGAAGCTTTCTTT	CASSFLLEGMNTEAFF
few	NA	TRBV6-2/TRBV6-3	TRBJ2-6	TGTGCCAGCAGTTACGATGGGAACTCTGGGGCCAACGTCCTGACTTTC	CASSYDGNSGANVLTF
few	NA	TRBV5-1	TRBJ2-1	TGCGCCAGCAGCTGGAGAAACTTCGGTAGGGATGAGCAGTTCTTC	CASSWRNFGRDEQFF
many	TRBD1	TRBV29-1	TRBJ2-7	TGCAGCTCCCTTGGGGGGACAGGGGGGCGCGAGCAGTACTTC	CSSLGGTGGREQYF
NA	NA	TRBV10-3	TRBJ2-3	TGTGCCACCCGATTTGACTTGAGCACAGATACGCAGTATTTT	CATRFDLSTDTQYF
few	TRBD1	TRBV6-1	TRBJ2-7	TGTGCCAGCCTCCCGAACCATGACAGGGGGTACTCCTACGAGCAGTACTTC	CASLPNHDRGYSYEQYF
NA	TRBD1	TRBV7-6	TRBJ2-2	TGTGCCAGCAGTCTGAGTAGGACAGGTCCCGGGGAGCTGTTTTTT	CASSLSRTGPGELFF
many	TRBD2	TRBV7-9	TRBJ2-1	TGTGCCAGCAGCTTAGGGGGGACTACCCGTAGTGAGCAGTTCTTC	CASSLGGTTRSEQFF
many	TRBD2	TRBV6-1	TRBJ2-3	TGTGCCAGCAGTGAACGGGCGGGAGGCACAGATACGCAGTATTTT	CASSERAGGTDTQYF
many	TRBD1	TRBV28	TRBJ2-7	TGTGCCAGCAGCCCCGGAAACAGGGGCTACGAGCAGTACTTC	CASSPGNRGYEQYF
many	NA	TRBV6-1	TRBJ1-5	TGTGCCAGCAGCAGGGGAACCCATCAGCCCCAGCATTTT	CASSRGTHQPQHF
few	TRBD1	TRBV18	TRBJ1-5	TGTGCCAGCTCACTGACGGGACAGCCTAATCAGCCCCAGCATTTT	CASSLTGQPNQPQHF
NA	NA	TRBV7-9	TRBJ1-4	TGTGCCAGCAGCTTAGAGCCGGCAACTAATGAAAAACTGTTTTTT	CASSLEPATNEKLFF
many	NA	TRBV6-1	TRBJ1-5	TGTGCCAGCAGACCCCGGGGCAGGGGAGAATTTGGCAATCAGCCCCAGCATTTT	CASRPRGRGEFGNQPQHF
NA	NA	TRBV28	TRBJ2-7	TGTGCCAGCAGTCAATTGGGGACACGGCTCTCCTACGAGCAGTACTTC	CASSQLGTRLSYEQYF
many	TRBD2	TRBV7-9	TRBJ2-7	TGTGCCAGCAGCCCCACCCGACCTAGCGGGATGGACGAGCAGTACTTC	CASSPTRPSGMDEQYF
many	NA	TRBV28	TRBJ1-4	TGTGCCAGCAGTGGGACGCCGCTAAATGAAAAACTGTTTTTT	CASSGTPLNEKLFF
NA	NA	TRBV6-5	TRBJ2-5	TGTGCCAGCAGTTACTCGCGCGGGCCCAACCAAGAGACCCAGTACTTC	CASSYSRGPNQETQYF
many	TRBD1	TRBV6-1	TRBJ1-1	TGTGCCAGCAGTCAGGGTAACAGGGGTGGAACTGAAGCTTTCTTT	CASSQGNRGGTEAFF
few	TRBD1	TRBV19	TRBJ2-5	TGTGCCAGTAGCCGAAGGGGATACAGGGGTGAAGAGACCCAGTACTTC	CASSRRGYRGEETQYF